This TCR beta chain was captured by sequencing in a study of cytomegalovirus exposure and HLA in healthy donors. Overall study context: Early release data held 75 million to 90 million unique TCRs from HLA-typed donors.

Only a few counts were recorded for this clone. The PCR ran on 60 Vbeta and 13 Jbeta primers. Original processing methods: Tens of millions of unique TCR beta chains, roughly 11 million of them shared, were counted by a later analysis. Method: immunoSEQ multiplex PCR; TCRdb's copy keeps in-frame clones and lacks some. D and trimming were read from the DNA, whereas the V and J calls and clone size are those reported in that table. The sample yields 150,000 or so clones, roughly 80% seen once. The V end lost 6 bases, the J end lost 6 bases, and 12 bases lay between the germline ends. The CDR3 length is 13 residues. Germline lookup yields CDR1 LNHDA and CDR2 SQIVND (reference sequence).

This clonotype was obtained from a man under 40 in good health and CMV-seropositive. V gene TRBV19 combines with J gene TRBJ2-1; D may be TRBD2 (5 bases). Input material: PBMCs. The CDR3 region is CASSRVRGNEQFF. In nucleotides, the CDR3 is TGTGCCAGTAGCCGCGTCCGGGGCAATGAGCAGTTCTTC. The complete variable domain, with remaining parts taken from reference TRBV19 and TRBJ2-1, reads DGGITQSPKYLFRKEGQNVTLSCEQNLNHDAMYWYRQDPGQGLRLIYYSQIVNDFQKGDIAEGYSVSREKKESFPLTVTSAQKNPTAFYLCASSRVRGNEQFFGPGTRLTVL.